The rows below give T cell receptor beta chains drawn from one sample of a study of T cell repertoires in cytomegalovirus infection. These receptors have no identified antigens. Each CDR3 protein is one row after TCRdb ran MiXCR on the reads. The sample includes around 570,000 distinct CDR3 sequences, under 45% seen only once; the top ten take 48%. This sample comprised cultured PBMCs, obtained from culture after CMV antigen stimulation. The receptors were gathered from a human donor in good health (CMV status not recorded). Some clones in this sample may be carry-over from other donors' samples. Each CDR3 is given without its conserved first and last residue. Fields, in order: V gene, J gene, CDR3 protein.

>TRBV4-1|TRBJ1-2
ASSETQSGARTYGYT
>TRBV28|TRBJ2-5
ASSSIPRETQY
>TRBV2|TRBJ1-3
ASSEVAKNGNTIY
>TRBV7-2|TRBJ1-5
ASSPDRVVQPQH
>TRBV7-2|TRBJ2-6
ASSQRGSGANVLT
>TRBV7-6|TRBJ1-1
AVVGNTEAF
>TRBV4-1|TRBJ1-5
ASSQPGTLNQPQH
>TRBV2|TRBJ1-6
AGRGREDSPLH
>TRBV10-3|TRBJ1-5
AISNHRDIGSNSNQPQH
>TRBV6-2/TRBV6-3|TRBJ2-1
ASSVGNYGQGYNEQF
>TRBV20-1|TRBJ1-4
SVSSRDGPNEKLF
>TRBV5-1|TRBJ2-3
ASSFSGASTDTQY
>TRBV5-1|TRBJ2-5
ASSLVGGGDGETQY
>TRBV19|TRBJ1-5
ASNGQGLNQPQH
>TRBV6-8|TRBJ2-7
ASSEVGNSYEQY
>TRBV2|TRBJ1-2
ASSEFLLRNYGYT
>TRBV7-2|TRBJ2-3
ASSPRWTDTQY
>TRBV28|TRBJ1-3
ASRTHRGSGNTIY
>TRBV7-2|TRBJ2-3
ASSPRGTSYTDTQY
>TRBV5-6|TRBJ2-1
ASSSPGEASEQF
>TRBV7-2|TRBJ2-5
ASSITSAETQY
>TRBV2|TRBJ2-6
ASSDPGTGEANVLT
>TRBV7-2|TRBJ2-1
ASSFVSGSNEQF
>TRBV7-2|TRBJ2-1
ASTLWGTQDNEQF
>TRBV6-6|TRBJ2-7
ASGRSGGDSYEQY
>TRBV7-2|TRBJ1-2
ASSFYGGDVSAYGYT
>TRBV4-1|TRBJ1-1
ASSQASGGVNTEAF
>TRBV28|TRBJ1-4
ASCGTGNEKLF
>TRBV5-1|TRBJ2-3
ASRGGRGPRADTQY
>TRBV5-1|TRBJ1-1
ASGETANTEAF
>TRBV7-2|TRBJ1-2
ASSPRGGGAYGYT
>TRBV7-8|TRBJ2-4
ASSSLGGVNIQY
>TRBV2|TRBJ2-5
ASRPQSSAETQY
>TRBV7-8|TRBJ2-7
ASSPRTGFGPD
>TRBV7-6|TRBJ2-1
ASSLETGLSYNEQF
>TRBV7-2|TRBJ2-3
ASSLDSTSGTDTQY
>TRBV19|TRBJ1-5
ASSIGRGWGNQPQH
>TRBV12-3/TRBV12-4|TRBJ1-2
ASSRGTDYGYT
>TRBV6-1|TRBJ2-7
ASSEGLAGPELPYEQY
>TRBV7-6|TRBJ2-1
ASSLASGEQF
>TRBV7-2|TRBJ2-3
ASSFSGSADTQY
>TRBV10-1|TRBJ2-2
ASSDQNTGELF
>TRBV6-1|TRBJ1-2
ASSTETNYGYT
>TRBV7-6|TRBJ2-1
ASSLVVRGKQNYNEQF
>TRBV4-1|TRBJ1-5
ASSHRPRDQPQH
>TRBV6-7|TRBJ2-7
ASRYGISYEQY
>TRBV5-4|TRBJ2-6
ASSRPGTGNSGANVLT
>TRBV7-2|TRBJ2-1
ASSQGTKRWEQF
>TRBV6-2/TRBV6-3|TRBJ1-5
ASSVAGGFQPQH
>TRBV24-1|TRBJ2-3
ATSSTGTITDTQY
>TRBV18|TRBJ1-1
ASSPESGGEETEAF
>TRBV7-4|TRBJ1-5
ASTTIGGGSNQPQH
>TRBV19|TRBJ2-3
ASSIGDRRYTDTQY
>TRBV7-2|TRBJ1-5
ASSYSGGDQPQH
>TRBV10-3|TRBJ2-2
AISEPGGELF
>TRBV11-2|TRBJ2-5
ASSLGGSYQETQY